A selection of T cell receptor beta chains follows, all from one sample in a study of blood T cell repertoires in COVID-19. Assay used: immunoSEQ multiplex PCR; TCRdb lists only in-frame clones, some missing. The repertoire includes a few hundred thousand clones, approximately 86% of them detected once, and about 2.1% sits in the top ten. The specimen sequenced was peripheral blood. The receptors derive from a man aged 30 to 39 with active or convalescent COVID-19. Both conserved end residues are part of each CDR3. Each record gives: D gene, V gene, J gene, clone size, CDR3 protein, CDR3 DNA. A D gene is named only where the DNA matches it firmly. Size is omitted from some rows. Given values are once, few, many or a class for expanded clones.

>NA|TRBV23-1|TRBJ2-7|once
CASGTSLTGDEQYF
TGCGCCAGCGGAACCTCATTAACGGGGGACGAGCAGTACTTC
>NA|TRBV7-2|TRBJ2-7|NA
CASSLPSTGFYEQYF
TGTGCCAGCAGCTTACCCTCGACTGGTTTCTACGAGCAGTACTTC
>TRBD2|TRBV10-3|TRBJ2-1|NA
CAISGLAGVDEQFF
TGTGCCATCAGCGGACTAGCGGGGGTGGATGAGCAGTTCTTC
>NA|TRBV4-1|TRBJ2-2|NA
CASSQDGGANTGELFF
TGCGCCAGCAGCCAAGATGGCGGGGCGAACACCGGGGAGCTGTTTTTT
>TRBD1|TRBV4-1|TRBJ2-7|NA
CASSQSPGQGDNEQYF
TGCGCCAGCAGCCAGTCCCCGGGACAGGGGGACAACGAGCAGTACTTC
>NA|TRBV9|TRBJ2-6|NA
CASSVGNSGANVLTF
TGTGCCAGCAGCGTTGGCAACTCTGGGGCCAACGTCCTGACTTTC
>NA|TRBV3-1/TRBV3-2|TRBJ2-7|NA
CASSQGLFYEQYF
TGTGCCAGCAGCCAGGGACTCTTTTACGAGCAGTACTTC
>NA|TRBV27|TRBJ1-5|NA
CATAQGFNQPQHF
TGTGCCACCGCTCAGGGGTTCAATCAGCCCCAGCATTTT
>TRBD1|TRBV10-1|TRBJ1-6|NA
CASYRTGKNSPLHF
TGCGCCAGCTATAGGACAGGGAAAAATTCACCCCTCCACTTT
>TRBD2|TRBV23-1|TRBJ2-2|NA
CASSQSSGLAGKNTGELFF
TGCGCCAGCAGTCAATCTTCGGGACTAGCGGGGAAGAACACCGGGGAGCTGTTTTTT
>TRBD2|TRBV5-1|TRBJ2-7|NA
CASSLLGGGSYEQYF
TGCGCCAGCAGCTTGTTGGGCGGGGGGTCCTACGAGCAGTACTTC
>NA|TRBV19|TRBJ1-5|few
CASTTTYLRNQPQHF
TGTGCCAGTACCACGACATATCTAAGGAATCAGCCCCAGCATTTT
>NA|TRBV19|TRBJ1-1|NA
CASSFNPETEAFF
TGTGCCAGTAGCTTTAATCCGGAGACTGAAGCTTTCTTT
>NA|TRBV21-1|TRBJ1-2|NA
CASSRRGQGVWGYTF
TGTGCCAGCAGCCGCCGCGGACAGGGTGTGTGGGGCTACACCTTC